Presented here are 9 T cell receptor beta chains from one specimen sequenced in a study of shared clonotypes between healthy human individuals. Sequencing was performed with immunoSEQ multiplex PCR; in TCRdb, only in-frame clones are kept and a portion is missing. The data contain about 960,000 clones, approximately 80% of them singletons. Sequencing was performed on memory CD4+ T cells sorted from blood. The sample's subset: CD45RA-negative fraction. Source of these receptors: a man aged 18-30 years in good health.

The chain couples TRBV5-6 to TRBJ2-3, with 8 nucleotides matching TRBD2. This CDR3 contains 17 residues. With 2 bases clipped from V and 2 bases from J, the junction kept 10 bases outside the gene matches. Germline V gene data show CDR1 as SGHDT and CDR2 as YYEEEE. Here the CDR3 reads CASSFVREGRDTDTQYF. In DNA, the CDR3 is TGTGCCAGCAGCTTCGTCCGGGAGGGCCGAGACACAGATACGCAGTATTTT.

About this clone itself: The identical CDR3 is also encoded by other nucleotide sequences in the sample. This chain connects TRBV18 to TRBJ1-5, with 10 bases identical to TRBD1. Per germline, CDR1 KGHSH and CDR2 LQKENI. This CDR3 is built from 14 residues. V lost 2 bases to trimming and J lost 6 bases; unmatched junction nucleotides: 1. The CDR3 here is CASSPGQGGQPQHF. The CDR3 DNA reads as TGTGCCAGCTCACCAGGACAGGGGGGTCAGCCCCAGCATTTT.

The CDR3 protein is CASSPGLSTGGWWAEAFF. DNA of the CDR3: TGCGCCAGCAGCCCAGGCTTGTCGACAGGGGGCTGGTGGGCTGAAGCTTTCTTT. The chain combines TRBV5-1 with TRBJ1-1, with 10 bases fitting TRBD1. This CDR3 has 18 amino acids. Germline-derived CDR1 and CDR2 are SGHRS and YFSETQ. Trimming took 4 bases from V and 6 from J; bases not matched to a gene: 18.

The chain employs TRBV9 and TRBJ2-3; unclear D gene. V dropped 0 bases and J dropped 0 bases, with 8 bases sitting between them. Germline assignment: CDR1 SGDLS and CDR2 YYNGEE. This CDR3 spans 15 amino acids. DNA for the CDR3: TGTGCCAGCAGCGTAGGGGTAGCTAGCACAGATACGCAGTATTTT. Translation gives CASSVGVASTDTQYF.

The V and J genes are TRBV5-5 and TRBJ2-7, with D uncertain. Germline CDR1 is SGHKS and CDR2 is YYEKEE (reference sequence). Deletions cut 3 bases from V and 1 base from J, with 8 bases between. The CDR3 loop spans 13 amino acids. The CDR3 nucleotides read TGTGCCAGCAGCTCATGGTCATCCTACGAGCAGTACTTC. Protein: CASSSWSSYEQYF.

The rearrangement links TRBV7-5 to TRBJ2-3. TRBV7-5 is flagged as a pseudogene. The length of the CDR3 is 12 residues. CDR3 in DNA: TGTGCCAGAAGCTTAGTGGGGGATACGCAGTATTTT. This translates into CARSLVGDTQYF.

V is TRBV5-1 and J is TRBJ2-2; 9 bases match TRBD2. CDR3 size: 17 residues. Unmatched junction bases numbered 6, after V lost 1 base and J lost 2 bases. Germline CDR1 reads SGHRS; CDR2 reads YFSETQ. CDR3 coding DNA: TGCGCCAGCAGCTTGAGGCAAGCGGGGGGTAACACCGGGGAGCTGTTTTTT. Translation: CASSLRQAGGNTGELFF.

V gene TRBV7-9 combines with J gene TRBJ2-1, with a possible D match to TRBD2 (5 bases). The CDR3 is 14 residues long. The germline gives CDR1 SEHNR, CDR2 FQNEAQ (reference sequence). V was cut by 5 bases and J by 5 bases, with 13 bases left in between. The CDR3 region is CASSRPGSDNEQFF. The CDR3 DNA sequence: TGTGCCAGCAGCCGGCCGGGGAGCGACAATGAGCAGTTCTTC. The variable domain in full, completed from reference TRBV7-9 and TRBJ2-1, reads DTGVSQNPRHKITKRGQNVTFRCDPISEHNRLYWYRQTLGQGPEFLTYFQNEAQLEKSRLLSDRFSAERPKGSFSTLEIQRTEQGDSAMYLCASSRPGSDNEQFFGPGTRLTVL.

The chain is built from TRBV11-2 and TRBJ2-3; TRBD1 aligns across 7 bases. The CDR3 length is 15 residues. The germline V gene encodes CDR1 SGHAT and CDR2 FQNNGV. V gave up 0 bases and J gave up 2 bases; unmatched junction bases: 2. The CDR3: CASSLDGTDTDTQYF. CDR3 nucleotide sequence: TGTGCCAGCAGCTTAGATGGGACAGACACAGATACGCAGTATTTT.